Below, 29 T cell receptor beta chains from the same sample are listed, as sequenced in a study of blood T cells in healthy people across ages. Sample-barcoded 5' priming and a J-beta primer mix drove a second PCR of about 7 to 11 cycles. A single record per CDR3 protein comes from TCRdb applying MiXCR to the 5' RACE reads. The sample holds some 700,000 distinct CDR3 sequences, more than 40% seen once. Sequenced input: blood. These receptors came from a woman in her sixties in good health.

Remarks on this clonotype: The junction departs from the called germline gene at one end, perhaps through a read error. The rearrangement links TRBV28 to TRBJ2-7, with 9 bases fitting TRBD1. Per the germline V gene, CDR1 is MDHEN and CDR2 is SYDVKM. This CDR3 has 14 amino acids. The CDR3: CTSRTDRGWYEQYF. CDR3 coding DNA: TGTACCAGCAGAACGGACAGGGGATGGTACGAGCAGTACTTC.

The chain carries TRBV9 and TRBJ2-7, with D tentatively TRBD1 (6 bases). In germline, CDR1 is SGDLS, CDR2 YYNGEE. CDR3 size: 17 residues. Trimming removed 2 bases from V and 3 bases from J, with 21 bases in between. CDR3 sequence: CASSVTASTGVGYEQYF. As DNA, the CDR3 is TGTGCCAGCAGCGTCACGGCGTCGACAGGAGTAGGCTACGAGCAGTACTTC.

This clonotype was counted at least ten times. One junction end does not reproduce the germline sequence, and a read error may be involved. The CDR3 DNA reads TGTGCCAGCAGCCAAGGACTAGCGGGTGGTAATGAGCAGTTCTTC. Translation gives CASSQGLAGGNEQFF. This chain uses TRBV4-3 with TRBJ2-1; TRBD2 agrees at 11 bases. This CDR3 contains 15 residues. CDR1 and CDR2 (germline): LGHNA, YSLEER.

The genes are TRBV5-1 and TRBJ2-5, with TRBD2 matching over 8 bases. V was pared by 4 bases and J by 11 bases, with 16 bases of the junction left unmatched. This CDR3 spans 15 amino acids. The V gene's germline CDR1 is SGHRS and CDR2 YFSETQ. This CDR3 reads CASSPVSGGPIGQYF. The CDR3, as DNA: TGCGCCAGCAGCCCCGTTTCGGGAGGGCCTATTGGGCAGTACTTC.

This clonotype was seen just once. A much larger clone sits a single nucleotide away, making a read error possible. The rearrangement links TRBV12-3 or TRBV12-4 to TRBJ2-5; TRBD2 matches 10 bases. V was clipped by 3 bases and J by 3 bases; unmatched bases: 4. The CDR3 is 15 residues long. CDR3 loop: CASSFTSGEEETQYF. CDR3 coding DNA: TGTGCCAGCAGTTTTACTAGCGGGGAGGAAGAGACCCAGTACTTC.

In its sample, this clonotype was seen a few times. The chain combines TRBV2 with TRBJ2-3; D possibly corresponds to TRBD1 (6 bases). Germline CDR1 SNHLY, CDR2 FYNNEI. The CDR3 consists of 15 residues. The V gene lost 9 bases and the J gene lost 0 bases, with 16 bases spanning the gap. CDR3 protein: CASEQGKTSTDTQYF. CDR3 sequence (DNA): TGTGCCAGTGAACAGGGCAAAACTAGCACAGATACGCAGTATTTT. The full variable domain, its missing parts supplied by reference TRBV2 and TRBJ2-3, is EPEVTQTPSHQVTQMGQEVILRCVPISNHLYFYWYRQILGQKVEFLVSFYNNEISEKSEIFDDQFSVERPDGSNFTLKIRSTKLEDSAMYFCASEQGKTSTDTQYFGPGTRLTVL.

As concerns this clonotype: This may stem from a read error, because a much larger clone lies one nucleotide away. V and J are TRBV12-3 or TRBV12-4 and TRBJ2-1, with unresolved D. CDR3 length equals 13 residues. Trimming took off 6 bases at V and 10 bases at J, with 16 bases between the two ends. The CDR3 DNA reads TGTGCCAGCAGCCAACTGGGTTCCTACGAGCAGTTCTTC. Its translation: CASSQLGSYEQFF.

As to this clonotype: Since a much larger clone is just one base distant, this may be a read error. The rearrangement uses TRBV10-3 and TRBJ2-7; 8 nucleotides match TRBD2. V shed 4 bases and J 5 bases; nucleotides not matched to a gene: 10. There are 15 residues in the CDR3. Germline V CDR1 and CDR2: ENHRY, SYGVKD. The CDR3 sequence: CAISGSTGGLNEQYF. CDR3 bases: TGTGCCATCAGTGGGTCTACGGGAGGGCTAAACGAGCAGTACTTC.

A few counts support this clonotype. The rearrangement uses TRBV7-2 and TRBJ1-5, with unresolved D. Trimming pared 5 bases from V and 6 bases from J, leaving 20 bases between. The CDR3 has 16 residues. Germline V gene sequence: CDR1 SGHTA, CDR2 FQGNSA. In DNA form, the CDR3 reads TGTGCCAGCAGCCCAGCAAACAAGGGAACTCGTCAGCCCCAGCATTTT. Translated: CASSPANKGTRQPQHF.

This chain joins TRBV28 and TRBJ1-6; D may be TRBD1 (5 bases). The V end was cut by 4 bases, the J end by 8 bases, with 18 bases between. Germline CDR1 and CDR2: MDHEN and SYDVKM. CDR3 length: 16 residues. Here the CDR3 reads CASSSQQGRWDSPLHF. For the CDR3, the DNA is TGTGCCAGCAGTTCACAGCAGGGTCGATGGGATTCACCCCTCCACTTT.

The rearrangement joins TRBV5-1 to TRBJ1-1, with D possibly being TRBD1 (5 bases). From germline, CDR1 is SGHRS and CDR2 YFSETQ. Deletions cut 5 bases from V and 1 base from J, with 15 bases between. The CDR3 spans 15 residues. CDR3 sequence: CASSPGPEGNTEAFF. CDR3 DNA sequence: TGCGCCAGCAGTCCGGGACCCGAGGGGAACACTGAAGCTTTCTTT.

The V and J genes are TRBV5-1 and TRBJ2-1, with 9 positions matching TRBD1. Germline V CDR1 and CDR2: SGHRS, YFSETQ. The V and J ends lost 5 bases and 7 bases, in that order; junction bases with no gene match: 7. The CDR3 length is 14 residues. CDR3 protein: CASRRTGDGNEQFF. The CDR3 DNA reads TGCGCCAGCAGACGGACAGGGGATGGAAATGAGCAGTTCTTC.

In its sample, this clonotype was seen a few times. J is TRBJ2-7 and V is TRBV27, with D perhaps matching TRBD1 (6 bases). Germline lookup yields CDR1 MNHEY and CDR2 SMNVEV (reference sequence). The ends were cut back, 5 bases at V and 3 bases at J, with 11 bases in the middle. This CDR3 has 13 residues. The CDR3 spells CASSLLQGYEQYF. The CDR3 nucleotides are TGTGCCAGCAGTCTATTACAGGGCTACGAGCAGTACTTC.

This clonotype turned up a few times. The chain carries TRBV27 and TRBJ2-7; D unclear. V lost 5 bases and J 3 bases, leaving 11 bases between the germline ends. Germline assignment: CDR1 MNHEY and CDR2 SMNVEV (reference sequence). The CDR3 loop spans 13 amino acids. CDR3 DNA sequence: TGTGCCAGCAGTAGTGATTGGAGCTACGAGCAGTACTTC. Protein: CASSSDWSYEQYF.

The CDR3 DNA reads as TGCAGCGTCCTGCCAGGATACAATGAGCAGTTCTTC. Amino acids: CSVLPGYNEQFF. The rearrangement joins TRBV29-1 to TRBJ2-1, with unresolved D. The length of the CDR3 is 12 residues. Germline V gives CDR1 SQVTM, CDR2 ANQGSEA. V was pared by 6 bases and J by 4 bases, with 10 bases between.

The chain joins TRBV9 to TRBJ2-6; D remains unclear. The germline V gene has CDR1 SGDLS and CDR2 YYNGEE. The CDR3 length is 16 residues. Trimming shortened V by 7 bases and J by 3 bases, and 17 bases separated the two germline ends. The CDR3 loop reads CASLSIKGNGANVLTF. CDR3 DNA: TGTGCCAGCCTCTCAATTAAGGGCAATGGGGCCAACGTCCTGACTTTC.

This clonotype was counted a few times. The chain is built from TRBV10-3 and TRBJ2-7; D is unclear. Looked up from germline, CDR1 is ENHRY and CDR2 is SYGVKD. The CDR3 extends over 14 amino acids. V lost 5 bases to trimming and J lost 2 bases, with 13 bases between them. This CDR3 is CAISRPVTPYEQYF. The CDR3 DNA reads as TGTGCCATCAGTCGACCGGTCACCCCCTACGAGCAGTACTTC.

The chain combines TRBV2 with TRBJ2-1; D unclear. Germline V gene sequence: CDR1 SNHLY, CDR2 FYNNEI. V lost 4 bases to trimming and J lost 9 bases, with 10 bases between them. The CDR3 runs to 12 residues. CDR3 amino acids: CASSARHGEQFF. In nucleotides, the CDR3 is TGTGCCAGCAGTGCCCGGCACGGTGAGCAGTTCTTC.

The sample holds many counts of this clonotype. V gene TRBV5-5 combines with J gene TRBJ2-7; a possible D gene is TRBD2 (5 bases). The CDR3 spans 14 residues. V gave up 3 bases and J gave up 0 bases, with 10 bases separating them. The germline V gene encodes CDR1 SGHKS and CDR2 YYEKEE (reference sequence). CDR3 DNA: TGTGCCAGCAGCTCATTACTAGTCTCCTACGAGCAGTACTTC. It translates to CASSSLLVSYEQYF.

This chain joins TRBV5-1 and TRBJ2-4; D perhaps matches TRBD2 (6 bases). Germline V CDR1 and CDR2: SGHRS, YFSETQ. This CDR3 contains 11 residues. Trimming shortened V by 7 bases and J by 6 bases, and 8 bases separated the two germline ends. CDR3 nucleotides: TGCGCCAGCGGGACTGGAAACATTCAGTACTTC. Amino acid sequence: CASGTGNIQYF.

The rearrangement joins TRBV5-1 to TRBJ2-7; 7 positions agree with TRBD1. V gave up 1 base and J gave up 2 bases; unmatched junction bases: 3. Germline-derived CDR1 and CDR2 are SGHRS and YFSETQ. The CDR3 contains 14 residues. The CDR3 sequence is CASSLTGVPYEQYF. In DNA form, the CDR3 reads TGCGCCAGCAGCTTGACAGGGGTCCCCTACGAGCAGTACTTC.

The rearrangement uses TRBV9 and TRBJ2-1, with a possible D match to TRBD1 (6 bases). The assigned J gene may be wrong: the sequence end matches TRBJ2-7 better. The V gene's germline CDR1 is SGDLS and CDR2 YYNGEE. The CDR3 totals 14 residues. CDR3 coding DNA: TGTGCCAGCAGCGTGACAGGACAATACAATGAGCAGTACTTC. This translates into CASSVTGQYNEQYF.

This clonotype occurred a few times. The rearrangement links TRBV12-3 or TRBV12-4 to TRBJ1-5; D gene unclear. Trimming took off 7 bases at V and 2 bases at J, with 15 bases between the two ends. The CDR3 has 15 amino acids. In DNA, the CDR3 is TGTGCCAGCAATATCAAGGGTGGTGGCAATCAGCCCCAGCATTTT. It is translated as CASNIKGGGNQPQHF.

This clonotype showed up just a few times. The rearrangement joins TRBV5-1 to TRBJ2-1; 9 bases fit TRBD2. This CDR3 comprises 16 residues. Per germline, CDR1 SGHRS and CDR2 YFSETQ. With 0 bases clipped from V and 6 bases from J, the junction kept 7 bases outside the gene matches. The CDR3 DNA is TGCGCCAGCAGCTTGGTCGGCGCGGGGGGGCTCAATGAGCAGTTCTTC. This codes for CASSLVGAGGLNEQFF.

The genes are TRBV4-2 and TRBJ1-5; TRBD1 is a possible D gene (6 bases). V dropped 0 bases and J dropped 5 bases, with 11 bases sitting between them. Looked up from germline, CDR1 is LGHNA and CDR2 is YNFKEQ. The CDR3 is 15 residues long. DNA of the CDR3: TGTGCCAGCAGCCAAGAACAGGGTGTGGATCAGCCCCAGCATTTT. Its translation is CASSQEQGVDQPQHF.

The genes are TRBV24-1 and TRBJ2-4, with D hard to call. The CDR3 has 10 residues. V was shortened by 6 bases and J by 8 bases, with 4 bases between the two germline ends. Germline CDR1 and CDR2: KGHDR and SFDVKD. In nucleotides, the CDR3 is TGTGCCACCAGTCCCGACATTCAGTACTTC. Its translation: CATSPDIQYF.

CDR3 sequence (DNA): TGTGCCAGCAGCGAAAGGGGGGTCCAAGGAGATACGCAGTATTTT. Translated: CASSERGVQGDTQYF. This chain connects TRBV7-3 to TRBJ2-3; either TRBD1 or TRBD2 may supply D (6 bases each). V lost 5 bases, J lost 5 bases, and 17 bases lay in between. CDR3 length: 15 amino acids. Germline V lookup: CDR1 SGHTA, CDR2 FQGTGA.

This sequence joins TRBV20-1 and TRBJ2-1; 11 nucleotides match TRBD2. The CDR3 contains 15 residues. With 1 base clipped from V and 6 bases from J, the junction kept 5 bases outside the gene matches. Germline loops: CDR1 DFQATT, CDR2 SNEGSKA (reference sequence). CDR3 residues: CSARALAGGGNEQFF. DNA of the CDR3: TGCAGTGCTAGAGCCCTAGCGGGGGGTGGCAATGAGCAGTTCTTC.

The CDR3 DNA sequence: TGTGCCAGCAGTAGGACTAGCGGGGTTAACACCGGGGAGCTGTTTTTT. Translated, it gives CASSRTSGVNTGELFF. V and J are TRBV6-2 or TRBV6-3 and TRBJ2-2; 12 bases are a match to TRBD2. Looked up from germline, CDR1 is MNHEY and CDR2 is SVGEGT. The J segment lost 2 bases and the V segment lost 5 bases, leaving 3 bases of the junction unmatched. There are 16 residues in the CDR3.